The present T cell receptor (beta chain) was sequenced within a study of blood T cell repertoires in COVID-19. Produced via immunoSEQ multiplex PCR; TCRdb's table is partial and in-frame only. Of 100,000 or so clones listed, nearly 95% are singletons. V lost 10 bases, J lost 7 bases, and 13 bases stayed unmatched. This CDR3 contains 13 residues. Germline V gene lookup returns CDR1 MDHEN and CDR2 SYDVKM. The receptor's source is a human donor with active COVID-19. The donor label of this sample is uncertain. V is TRBV28 and J is TRBJ2-7, with 7 bases that match TRBD2. The specimen sequenced was peripheral blood. CDR3 sequence (DNA): TGTGCCACTCGAGGCGGGAGTAGTAGTGAGCAGTACTTC. Protein sequence: CATRGGSSSEQYF.